The 22 T cell receptor beta chains below were found in one sample sequenced in a study of early T cells in non-severe SARS-CoV-2 infection. TCRdb itself ran the 5' RACE reads through MiXCR, one entry per CDR3 protein. The table shows approximately 35,000 distinct CDR3 sequences, with around 6.8% occurring only once. The sample in question was whole blood, obtained at baseline. The receptors stem from an adult who was a healthcare worker with PCR-confirmed SARS-CoV-2 infection or an uninfected control (not recorded which).

This clonotype showed up many times. The chain has TRBV6-2 or TRBV6-3 and TRBJ2-2; D is ambiguous. Trimming took off 4 bases at V and 5 bases at J, with 17 bases between the two ends. The CDR3 runs 16 residues. Germline CDR1 and CDR2: MNHEY and SVGEGT. CDR3 sequence (DNA): TGTGCCAGCAGTTTGGTTCCGTCGGGTTTAACCGGGGAGCTGTTTTTT. It is translated as CASSLVPSGLTGELFF.

The chain recombines TRBV5-1 with TRBJ2-5, with 7 nucleotides matching TRBD1. The CDR3 totals 15 residues. V was clipped by 0 bases and J by 4 bases; unmatched bases: 6. CDR1 is SGHRS, CDR2 YFSETQ, per germline. This CDR3 reads CASSLAGTAVETQYF. DNA of the CDR3: TGCGCCAGCAGCTTGGCCGGGACAGCGGTAGAGACCCAGTACTTC.

The V and J genes are TRBV11-3 and TRBJ1-1, with D perhaps TRBD1 (6 bases). The germline V gene encodes CDR1 SGHNT and CDR2 YENEEA. Trimming left V 1 base short and J 6 bases short, with 12 bases between. This CDR3 has 14 residues. The CDR3 nucleotides read TGTGCCAGCAGCTTAGGCGGGGGCTTCTCTGAAGCTTTCTTT. Its translation: CASSLGGGFSEAFF. Full variable domain (rest looked up from reference TRBV11-3 and TRBJ1-1): EAGVVQSPRYKIIEKKQPVAFWCNPISGHNTLYWYLQNLGQGPELLIRYENEEAVDDSQLPKDRFSAERLKGVDSTLKIQPAELGDSAVYLCASSLGGGFSEAFFGQGTRLTVV.

This chain links TRBV12-3 or TRBV12-4 with TRBJ2-4; perhaps TRBD1 as D (5 bases). The V gene lost 2 bases and the J gene lost 3 bases, with 14 bases spanning the gap. The CDR3 extends over 16 amino acids. For the CDR3, the DNA is TGTGCCAGCAGTTTAAGGGCAGGGTGGGTCAAAAACATTCAGTACTTC. As protein: CASSLRAGWVKNIQYF.

The CDR3 reads CASSLEGSTNYGYTF. The CDR3 nucleotides are TGTGCCAGCAGCTTAGAGGGATCTACAAACTATGGCTACACCTTC. The rearrangement links TRBV11-2 to TRBJ1-2; no firm D call. The CDR3 runs 15 residues. The ends were cut back, 0 bases at V and 2 bases at J, with 10 bases in the middle. Germline V gives CDR1 SGHAT, CDR2 FQNNGV. Using reference TRBV11-2 and TRBJ1-2 for the parts outside the CDR3, the full variable domain is EAGVAQSPRYKIIEKRQSVAFWCNPISGHATLYWYQQILGQGPKLLIQFQNNGVVDDSQLPKDRFSAERLKGVDSTLKIQPAKLEDSAVYLCASSLEGSTNYGYTFGSGTRLTVV.

Ten or more counts support this clonotype. The rearrangement links TRBV4-1 to TRBJ2-5; D is unclear. Germline CDR1 MGHRA, CDR2 YSYEKL. V lost 2 bases to trimming and J lost 2 bases, with 9 bases between them. There are 14 residues in the CDR3. This CDR3 is CASSQTARQETQYF. CDR3 DNA sequence: TGCGCCAGCAGCCAAACGGCGCGGCAAGAGACCCAGTACTTC.

This clonotype was found a few times. The V call is TRBV27, the J call TRBJ1-4; 7 bases fit TRBD1. Germline values: CDR1 MNHEY, CDR2 SMNVEV (reference sequence). J gave up 7 bases and V 5 bases, and 7 bases lay outside the gene matches. This CDR3 region has 14 residues. CDR3 sequence (DNA): TGTGCCAGCAGTATCGGGACAGCGGCTGAAAAACTGTTTTTT. Translation gives CASSIGTAAEKLFF.

This clonotype was observed a few times. The gene calls are TRBV12-3 or TRBV12-4 and TRBJ2-7; 8 bases map to TRBD1. V lost 6 bases, J lost 2 bases, and 9 bases stayed unmatched. The CDR3 has 15 residues. In DNA, the CDR3 is TGTGCCAGCAGGGCAGACAGGGGCAAGGCCTACGAGCAGTACTTC. Its translation: CASRADRGKAYEQYF.

This clonotype was observed at least ten times. The chain has TRBV2 and TRBJ2-7; unclear D gene. The V end was cut by 2 bases, the J end by 2 bases, with 7 bases between. The CDR3 extends over 13 amino acids. The V gene's germline CDR1 is SNHLY and CDR2 FYNNEI. CDR3 region: CASSERVPYEQYV. CDR3 in DNA: TGTGCCAGCAGTGAAAGGGTACCCTACGAGCAGTACGTC.

This clonotype was counted many times. This sequence joins TRBV11-2 and TRBJ2-5, with a weak D call TRBD2 (5 bases). The germline V and J ends were trimmed by 1 base and 3 bases, with 15 bases remaining between them. The germline gives CDR1 SGHAT, CDR2 FQNNGV. The CDR3 covers 16 residues. CDR3 bases: TGTGCCAGCAGCTTAGCTCCGGACTCGACCAAAGAGACCCAGTACTTC. Amino acids: CASSLAPDSTKETQYF.

This clonotype was observed many times. This chain connects TRBV7-2 to TRBJ2-7; D not resolved. CDR3 length: 13 residues. The ends were cut back, 5 bases at V and 1 base at J, with 9 bases in the middle. Germline lookup yields CDR1 SGHTA and CDR2 FQGNSA. CDR3 DNA sequence: TGTGCCAGCAGCACACAAGGATCCTACGAGCAGTACTTC. Translating gives CASSTQGSYEQYF.

This chain connects TRBV18 to TRBJ2-7; D is ambiguous. The CDR3 is 13 residues long. Trimming removed 0 bases from V and 1 base from J, with 4 bases in between. Germline assignment: CDR1 KGHSH and CDR2 LQKENI. CDR3 protein: CASSPPGSYEQYF. The CDR3 DNA reads as TGTGCCAGCTCACCACCGGGGTCCTACGAGCAGTACTTC.

This rearrangement joins TRBV5-6 to TRBJ2-2; D not certain. This CDR3 comprises 13 residues. V lost 0 bases and J 3 bases, leaving 3 bases between the germline ends. In germline, CDR1 is SGHDT, CDR2 YYEEEE. The CDR3 sequence: CASSLVHTGELFF. CDR3 DNA: TGTGCCAGCAGCTTGGTCCACACCGGGGAGCTGTTTTTT.

This clonotype showed up many times. This chain joins TRBV7-9 and TRBJ2-6, with D hard to call. Looked up from germline, CDR1 is SEHNR and CDR2 is FQNEAQ (reference sequence). The germline V and J ends were trimmed by 6 bases and 0 bases, with 12 bases remaining between them. This CDR3 contains 16 residues. DNA for the CDR3: TGTGCCAGCAGTCCTTTTGTAACCTCTGGGGCCAACGTCCTGACTTTC. It encodes CASSPFVTSGANVLTF.

By sample fraction, this clonotype is medium-sized. CDR3 DNA: TGTGCCAGCTCACCCCAGGACACCTACTACACCTTC. Translation gives CASSPQDTYYTF. The chain is built from TRBV18 and TRBJ1-2, with D maybe TRBD1 (5 bases). Trimming stripped 3 bases from V and 10 bases from J, with 12 bases between. CDR1 and CDR2 from the germline V gene are KGHSH and LQKENI. This CDR3 contains 12 residues.

By sample fraction, this clonotype is medium-sized. In DNA, the CDR3 is TGTGCCTGCTGGACTAACCCCTACGAGCAGTACGTC. It is translated as CACWTNPYEQYV. The chain uses TRBV6-2 or TRBV6-3 and TRBJ2-7; possibly TRBD2 for D (6 bases). Per germline, CDR1 MNHEY and CDR2 SVGEGT. Trimming cost V 11 bases and J 2 bases, with 13 bases left between them. The CDR3 has 12 residues.

This clonotype has just a few counts. The chain employs TRBV20-1 and TRBJ2-3; D may correspond to TRBD1 or TRBD2 (5 bases each). This CDR3 region has 14 residues. Germline values: CDR1 DFQATT, CDR2 SNEGSKA (reference sequence). The DNA for the CDR3 is TGCAGACCGGGGCTAGAATCGTCCACAGATACGCAGTATTTT. Encoded protein: CRPGLESSTDTQYF.

This clonotype came up many times. The V call is TRBV7-9, the J call TRBJ2-1; the D gene could be TRBD1 or TRBD2 (5 bases each). Germline values: CDR1 SEHNR, CDR2 FQNEAQ (reference sequence). Trimming removed 5 bases from V and 5 bases from J, with 16 bases in between. The length of the CDR3 is 15 residues. In DNA, the CDR3 is TGTGCCAGCAGCACAACCAGGGCCGGGGACAATGAGCAGTTCTTC. It specifies CASSTTRAGDNEQFF. Drawing the rest from reference TRBV7-9 and TRBJ2-1, the complete variable domain is DTGVSQNPRHKITKRGQNVTFRCDPISEHNRLYWYRQTLGQGPEFLTYFQNEAQLEKSRLLSDRFSAERPKGSFSTLEIQRTEQGDSAMYLCASSTTRAGDNEQFFGPGTRLTVL.

This clonotype was observed a handful of times. The rearrangement uses TRBV4-2 and TRBJ2-5; 7 nucleotides line up with TRBD1. Looked up from germline, CDR1 is LGHNA and CDR2 is YNFKEQ. The CDR3 runs 16 residues. With V trimmed by 1 base and J by 0 bases, 5 bases remained unmatched. CDR3 DNA: TGTGCCAGCAGCCAAGTTGTGACAGGGCACCAAGAGACCCAGTACTTC. It is translated as CASSQVVTGHQETQYF.

This clonotype was recorded many times. This chain connects TRBV4-2 to TRBJ2-1, with D hard to call. Trimming removed 0 bases at V and 4 bases at J, with 10 bases between. In germline, CDR1 is LGHNA, CDR2 YNFKEQ. The CDR3 sequence is 15 residues long. The CDR3 here is CASSQDEVGYNEQFF. The CDR3, as DNA: TGTGCCAGCAGCCAAGATGAGGTAGGGTACAATGAGCAGTTCTTC.

This clonotype was counted between two and nine times. The CDR3 protein is CASSIEGQGAFGEQYF. Here the CDR3 DNA reads TGTGCCAGTAGTATAGAGGGACAGGGGGCATTCGGCGAGCAGTACTTC. J is TRBJ2-7 and V is TRBV19; 12 bases match TRBD1. The CDR3 extends over 16 amino acids. Germline V gene lookup returns CDR1 LNHDA and CDR2 SQIVND (reference sequence). Trimming at V came to 0 bases and at J to 6 bases, leaving 6 bases not matched to a gene.

This clonotype occurred many times. The V and J genes are TRBV7-9 and TRBJ1-2; the D is unclear. This CDR3 has 11 residues. Germline values: CDR1 SEHNR, CDR2 FQNEAQ (reference sequence). The V gene lost 5 bases and the J gene lost 8 bases, with 9 bases spanning the gap. CDR3 loop: CASSTVTGYTF. CDR3 in DNA: TGTGCCAGCAGCACAGTTACCGGCTACACCTTC. The full variable domain, in which reference TRBV7-9 and TRBJ1-2 provide the parts outside the CDR3, is DTGVSQNPRHKITKRGQNVTFRCDPISEHNRLYWYRQTLGQGPEFLTYFQNEAQLEKSRLLSDRFSAERPKGSFSTLEIQRTEQGDSAMYLCASSTVTGYTFGSGTRLTVV.